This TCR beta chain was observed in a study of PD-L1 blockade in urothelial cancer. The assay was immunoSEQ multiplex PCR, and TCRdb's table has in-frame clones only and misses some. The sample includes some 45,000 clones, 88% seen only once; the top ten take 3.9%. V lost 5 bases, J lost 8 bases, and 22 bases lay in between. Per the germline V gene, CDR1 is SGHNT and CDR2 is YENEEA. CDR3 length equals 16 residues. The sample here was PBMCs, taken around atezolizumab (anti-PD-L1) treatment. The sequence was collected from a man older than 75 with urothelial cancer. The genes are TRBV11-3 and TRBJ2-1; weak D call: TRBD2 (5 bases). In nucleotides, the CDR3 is TGTGCCAGCAGCCCGAACCCCCAGGCGGCGGGCTATGAGCAGTTCTTC. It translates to CASSPNPQAAGYEQFF.